The clone carrying this T cell receptor (beta chain) was seen a few times. Its antigen is unidentified. The data were obtained in a study of STAT5B mutations in CD4+ large granular lymphocyte leukemia. In the original processing: Productive clonotypes were detectable down to 2.59 x 10-5 frequency. Clones were sequenced by immunoSEQ multiplex PCR, and TCRdb holds only the in-frame ones, with some missing. The DNA was the basis for D and trimming; V, J and clone size are from that table. The data show 30,000 to 40,000 clones, over 60% seen once. Control samples were healthy donors' buffy coats. General observations from the study: Top patient clones used TRBV06 genes more often: 8/27 versus 2/35 in controls. Patient CD4-sorted repertoires stayed more clonal than healthy ones after leukemic-clone removal.

V shed 5 bases, J shed 4 bases, and the junction held 19 bases outside the gene matches. The CDR3 is 20 amino acids. The germline gives CDR1 MNHEY, CDR2 SMNVEV (reference sequence). The TCR sequence derives from a human donor in good health. Sequenced sample: CD4+ T cells from blood buffy coats. The chain combines TRBV27 with TRBJ2-1, with 11 nucleotides matching TRBD1. The CDR3 nucleotides are TGTGCCAGCAGTCCGCGGACAGGGGGCAAGGGATCGGGACGATACAATGAGCAGTTCTTC. It is translated as CASSPRTGGKGSGRYNEQFF.